This entry concerns a single T cell receptor (beta chain). These data originate in a study of CD8 T cells in Susac syndrome. RNA, at roughly 0.5 to 1 ug, was reverse transcribed with random hexamers. Across 54 Vbeta and 13 Jbeta, TCR beta CDR3 was amplified with immunoSEQ multiplex PCR. Each CDR3 protein gets one entry after TCRdb re-called the immunoSEQ multiplex PCR reads with MiXCR. The sample includes 250,000 to 300,000 distinct CDR3 sequences, 70% to 90% of them seen just once. Both CD4+ and CD8+ T cells were negatively isolated, and TEMRA cells underwent FACS enrichment. The sequenced sample was CD8+ T cells from PBMCs. This receptor was obtained from a human donor with multiple sclerosis.

CDR3 amino acids: CSAWTGNNEQFF. CDR3 coding DNA: TGCAGCGCCTGGACAGGGAACAATGAGCAGTTCTTC. The rearrangement uses TRBV29-1 and TRBJ2-1; 8 bases align to TRBD1. The CDR3 length is 12 residues. With V trimmed by 7 bases and J by 5 bases, 4 bases remained unmatched. The germline V gene encodes CDR1 SQVTM and CDR2 ANQGSEA.